These T cell receptor beta chains were read from a single sample in a study of T cells in Graves' hyperthyroidism and ophthalmopathy. TCRdb processed the multiplex PCR reads anew with MiXCR; each CDR3 protein has one entry. Here the sample spans about 49,000 distinct CDR3 sequences, roughly 50% being singletons. The specimen was peripheral blood or thyroid tissue (not recorded which). The receptors derive from a young man with Graves' hyperthyroidism. The CDR3 runs from the conserved cysteine through the conserved F or W. Each record gives: CDR3 protein, CDR3 DNA, V gene, J gene, D gene, clone size. D genes are given only for firm matches. Part of the rows lack a size; the others show once, few, many or a class for expanded clones.

CDR3 protein: CASSLWDTAPYGYTF; CDR3 DNA: TGTGCCAGCAGTTTATGGGACACGGCCCCCTATGGCTACACCTTC; V gene: TRBV28; J gene: TRBJ1-2; D gene: NA; clone size: many
CDR3 protein: CASSSRWAGDQPQHF; CDR3 DNA: TGTGCCAGCAGCTCTAGATGGGCAGGCGATCAGCCCCAGCATTTT; V gene: TRBV5-6; J gene: TRBJ1-5; D gene: NA; clone size: many
CDR3 protein: CAISESGSKQETQYF; CDR3 DNA: TGTGCCATCAGTGAGTCAGGGTCCAAACAAGAGACCCAGTACTTC; V gene: TRBV10-3; J gene: TRBJ2-5; D gene: NA; clone size: medium-sized
CDR3 protein: CASSTDSNQSEEYF; CDR3 DNA: TGTGCCAGCAGTACGGACAGTAATCAGAGCGAGGAGTACTTC; V gene: TRBV7-6; J gene: TRBJ2-5; D gene: NA; clone size: NA
CDR3 protein: CSVAQGGETQYF; CDR3 DNA: TGCAGCGTCGCCCAGGGGGGCGAGACCCAGTACTTC; V gene: TRBV29-1; J gene: TRBJ2-5; D gene: NA; clone size: NA
CDR3 protein: CAGSGEREYTDTQYF; CDR3 DNA: TGTGCCGGGTCGGGGGAGCGGGAATACACAGATACGCAGTATTTT; V gene: TRBV6-5; J gene: TRBJ2-3; D gene: TRBD2; clone size: NA
CDR3 protein: CSATSGSYEQYF; CDR3 DNA: TGCAGTGCCACTAGCGGGAGCTACGAGCAGTACTTC; V gene: TRBV20-1; J gene: TRBJ2-7; D gene: TRBD2; clone size: NA
CDR3 protein: CATSPSGGVRTYEQYF; CDR3 DNA: TGTGCCACCAGCCCCTCGGGGGGGGTGCGCACCTACGAGCAGTACTTC; V gene: TRBV15; J gene: TRBJ2-7; D gene: TRBD2; clone size: NA
CDR3 protein: CASRLQSGAHYGYTF; CDR3 DNA: TGTGCCAGCAGACTACAATCGGGGGCCCACTATGGCTACACCTTC; V gene: TRBV6-1; J gene: TRBJ1-2; D gene: NA; clone size: many
CDR3 protein: CASNRQGLSYEQYF; CDR3 DNA: TGTGCCAGCAATCGACAGGGGCTATCCTACGAGCAGTACTTC; V gene: TRBV10-3; J gene: TRBJ2-7; D gene: TRBD1; clone size: NA
CDR3 protein: CASSLRGAQTDTQYF; CDR3 DNA: TGTGCCAGCAGCTTACGAGGGGCGCAGACAGATACGCAGTATTTT; V gene: TRBV7-9; J gene: TRBJ2-3; D gene: NA; clone size: many
CDR3 protein: CASSVEGANYGYTF; CDR3 DNA: TGTGCCAGCAGCGTAGAGGGGGCAAACTATGGCTACACCTTC; V gene: TRBV9; J gene: TRBJ1-2; D gene: TRBD1; clone size: NA
CDR3 protein: CASSEDVMRYQPQHF; CDR3 DNA: TGTGCCAGCAGTGAAGATGTCATGAGGTATCAGCCCCAGCATTTT; V gene: TRBV6-1; J gene: TRBJ1-5; D gene: NA; clone size: many
CDR3 protein: CASSLPGQGANEQYF; CDR3 DNA: TGTGCCAGCAGCTTACCGGGACAGGGGGCGAACGAGCAGTACTTC; V gene: TRBV7-8; J gene: TRBJ2-7; D gene: TRBD1; clone size: NA
CDR3 protein: CSASTGGNYGYTF; CDR3 DNA: TGCAGTGCTAGTACAGGGGGGAACTATGGCTACACCTTC; V gene: TRBV20-1; J gene: TRBJ1-2; D gene: TRBD1; clone size: NA
CDR3 protein: CSVDSFYGYTF; CDR3 DNA: TGCAGCGTTGACAGCTTCTATGGCTACACCTTC; V gene: TRBV29-1; J gene: TRBJ1-2; D gene: NA; clone size: NA
CDR3 protein: CASRNSGRNYGYTF; CDR3 DNA: TGTGCCAGCCGAAACAGCGGCCGGAACTATGGCTACACCTTC; V gene: TRBV28; J gene: TRBJ1-2; D gene: NA; clone size: many
CDR3 protein: CSARGEGTYGYTF; CDR3 DNA: TGCAGTGCTAGAGGTGAAGGCACCTATGGCTACACCTTC; V gene: TRBV20-1; J gene: TRBJ1-2; D gene: NA; clone size: NA
CDR3 protein: CASSIRQGGTEAFF; CDR3 DNA: TGTGCCAGCAGTATCAGACAGGGTGGGACTGAAGCTTTCTTT; V gene: TRBV27; J gene: TRBJ1-1; D gene: TRBD1; clone size: many
CDR3 protein: CSGVQGQGQYF; CDR3 DNA: TGCAGCGGTGTACAGGGGCAGGGGCAGTACTTC; V gene: TRBV29-1; J gene: TRBJ2-7; D gene: TRBD1; clone size: NA
CDR3 protein: CSATSGTGGQETQYF; CDR3 DNA: TGCAGTGCCACTTCCGGGACAGGGGGACAAGAGACCCAGTACTTC; V gene: TRBV20-1; J gene: TRBJ2-5; D gene: TRBD1; clone size: NA
CDR3 protein: CASSGRGNTEAFF; CDR3 DNA: TGCGCCAGCAGCGGACGGGGAAACACTGAAGCCTTCTTT; V gene: TRBV5-1; J gene: TRBJ1-1; D gene: NA; clone size: NA
CDR3 protein: CASRDGQLDLSEQYF; CDR3 DNA: TGTGCCAGCAGGGATGGACAGCTCGATCTTTCCGAGCAGTACTTC; V gene: TRBV7-9; J gene: TRBJ2-7; D gene: NA; clone size: many
CDR3 protein: CSVTGVNQPQHF; CDR3 DNA: TGCAGCGTTACAGGAGTCAATCAGCCCCAGCATTTT; V gene: TRBV29-1; J gene: TRBJ1-5; D gene: NA; clone size: NA
CDR3 protein: CSVDGQGARYEQYF; CDR3 DNA: TGCAGCGTTGATGGTCAGGGAGCACGATACGAGCAGTACTTC; V gene: TRBV29-1; J gene: TRBJ2-7; D gene: NA; clone size: NA
CDR3 protein: CASSVGTRQETQYF; CDR3 DNA: TGTGCCAGCAGTGTGGGGACTCGGCAAGAGACCCAGTACTTC; V gene: TRBV6-1; J gene: TRBJ2-5; D gene: NA; clone size: many
CDR3 protein: CASSLGNFDEQYF; CDR3 DNA: TGTGCCAGCAGCTTAGGGAATTTCGACGAGCAGTACTTC; V gene: TRBV7-3; J gene: TRBJ2-7; D gene: NA; clone size: few
CDR3 protein: CASSEDGMNTGELFF; CDR3 DNA: TGCGCCAGCAGTGAGGACGGCATGAACACCGGGGAGCTGTTTTTT; V gene: TRBV10-2; J gene: TRBJ2-2; D gene: NA; clone size: NA
CDR3 protein: CAISGGTGANQPQHF; CDR3 DNA: TGTGCCATCAGTGGTGGGACAGGAGCTAATCAGCCCCAGCATTTT; V gene: TRBV10-3; J gene: TRBJ1-5; D gene: TRBD1; clone size: NA
CDR3 protein: CATSEQGHTDSPLHF; CDR3 DNA: TGTGCCACCAGCGAACAGGGGCATACGGATTCACCCCTCCACTTT; V gene: TRBV15; J gene: TRBJ1-6; D gene: TRBD1; clone size: once
CDR3 protein: CASSSTGGQYF; CDR3 DNA: TGTGCCAGCAGCTCAACAGGGGGGCAGTACTTC; V gene: TRBV6-5; J gene: TRBJ2-7; D gene: TRBD1; clone size: NA
CDR3 protein: CASRQLGHGFYGYTF; CDR3 DNA: TGTGCCAGCAGACAGTTGGGACACGGATTCTATGGCTACACCTTC; V gene: TRBV2; J gene: TRBJ1-2; D gene: NA; clone size: many
CDR3 protein: CASSSSWGSPLHF; CDR3 DNA: TGTGCCAGCAGCTCCTCCTGGGGTTCACCCCTCCACTTT; V gene: TRBV12-3/TRBV12-4; J gene: TRBJ1-6; D gene: NA; clone size: NA
CDR3 protein: CASSEVPGASNQPQHF; CDR3 DNA: TGTGCCAGCAGTGAAGTCCCGGGGGCTAGCAATCAGCCCCAGCATTTT; V gene: TRBV2; J gene: TRBJ1-5; D gene: NA; clone size: NA
CDR3 protein: CSVRPGTTTYEQYF; CDR3 DNA: TGCAGCGTGAGGCCCGGGACTACAACCTACGAGCAGTACTTC; V gene: TRBV29-1; J gene: TRBJ2-7; D gene: TRBD2; clone size: NA
CDR3 protein: CASSYTGTDGYTF; CDR3 DNA: TGTGCCAGCAGTTACACAGGGACTGATGGCTACACCTTC; V gene: TRBV7-2; J gene: TRBJ1-2; D gene: NA; clone size: NA
CDR3 protein: CASSHRQGSTEAFF; CDR3 DNA: TGTGCCAGCAGCCACAGACAGGGGAGTACTGAAGCTTTCTTT; V gene: TRBV3-1; J gene: TRBJ1-1; D gene: TRBD1; clone size: once
CDR3 protein: CASSMWGANTEAFF; CDR3 DNA: TGTGCCAGTAGTATGTGGGGAGCCAACACTGAAGCTTTCTTT; V gene: TRBV19; J gene: TRBJ1-1; D gene: NA; clone size: NA